This T cell receptor (beta chain) was sequenced in a study of Ad26.COV2.S vaccination and SARS-CoV-2 variants. The wider study: Enrollment placed the donor in the COV1001 Ad26.COV2.S trial arm. Dosing was one shot or two shots 56 days apart. Notes on the study in general: From the TCR breadth and depth analyses, total T cell responses may have been underestimated.

Sample treatment: 19 received Ad26.COV2.S at low or high dose, single or two shots; 5 received placebo; per-sample allocation not given. Day 63 after the first injection of vaccine or placebo was the sampling time. Wuhan-strain spike was delivered by a replication-incompetent Ad26 vector. Assay used: immunoSEQ multiplex PCR; TCRdb lists only in-frame clones, some missing. The sample carries 300,000 to 350,000 clones, approximately 86% recorded once. The CDR3 is made up of 14 amino acids. The V and J ends lost 0 bases and 7 bases respectively, with 10 bases between them. The germline CDR1 and CDR2 sequences are SNHLY and FYNNEI. This clone has more than one count but fewer than ten. Its antigen remains unknown. At the DNA level, this CDR3 is encoded by other sequences in the same sample as well.

The TCR sequence derives from a person aged 18-60 years who received the Ad26.COV2.S COVID-19 vaccine or a placebo. This chain connects TRBV2 to TRBJ1-5, with D possibly being TRBD1 (5 bases). The input for sequencing was peripheral blood, taken in a trial of Ad26.COV2.S vaccine versus placebo. This CDR3 reads CASSEAGGDQPQHF. The DNA for the CDR3 is TGTGCCAGCAGTGAAGCGGGAGGGGACCAGCCCCAGCATTTT.